The present TCR beta chain was sequenced within a study of metastatic and nonmetastatic thyroid tumors. Study-wide background: From malignant and benign thyroid patients, repertoires in blood and in tumor or nodule tissue were compared.

Findings of the study overall: In both blood and tumor samples, TCR beta diversity was reported significantly higher for malignant than benign nodules.

Under the authors' procedure: The distant-metastasis classifier for papillary thyroid cancer was built from CDR3 differences across clinicopathological groups. Using MiXCR, TCRdb reanalyzed the PCR reads. TCRdb, not the authors, supplied the V and J calls. The data contain 35,000 to 45,000 clones, over 10% of them seen just once; the ten biggest clones take up approximately 8.7%. The junction had 7 bases not matched to a gene; V was cut back by 4 bases and J by 0 bases. Germline CDR1 is SQVTM and CDR2 is ANQGSEA. This CDR3 spans 16 amino acids. No patient received treatment before thyroid surgery. This clone was detected a few times. Its antigen remains unknown. Given a much more abundant clone one base away, this may be a read error.

The receptor's source is a male donor with papillary thyroid cancer or a benign thyroid nodule (not recorded which). Some clones in this sample may be carry-over from other donors' samples. Sequencing used blood. The chain employs TRBV29-1 and TRBJ2-1; 9 nucleotides align to TRBD2. The CDR3, as DNA: TGCAGCGTTGCCGGGACTAGCTGGAGCTCCTACAATGAGCAGTTCTTC. Translated, it gives CSVAGTSWSSYNEQFF.